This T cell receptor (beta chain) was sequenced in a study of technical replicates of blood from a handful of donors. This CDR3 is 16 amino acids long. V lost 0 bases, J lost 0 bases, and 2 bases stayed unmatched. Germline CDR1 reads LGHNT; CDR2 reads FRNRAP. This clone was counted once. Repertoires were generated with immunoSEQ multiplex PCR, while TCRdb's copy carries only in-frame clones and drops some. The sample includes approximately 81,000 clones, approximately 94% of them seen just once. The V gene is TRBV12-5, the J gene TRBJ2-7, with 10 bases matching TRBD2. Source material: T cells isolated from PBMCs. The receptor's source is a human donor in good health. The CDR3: CASGLVLAGSSYEQYF. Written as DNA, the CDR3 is TGTGCTAGTGGTTTGGTACTAGCGGGGAGCTCCTACGAGCAGTACTTC.